This is a list of T cell receptor beta chains from one sample in a study of blood T cell repertoires in COVID-19. TCRdb's table, derived via immunoSEQ multiplex PCR, lists solely in-frame clones and lacks some. The sample yields tens of thousands of clones, around three quarters seen once. The material sequenced was peripheral blood. These TCRs come from a man aged 55 to 70 with active or convalescent COVID-19. The CDR3 runs from the conserved cysteine through the conserved F or W. A D gene is named only where the DNA matches it firmly. A clone size is listed for some rows: how often the clone was seen (once, few, many), or a class if it is expanded.

TRBV30	TRBD1	TRBJ1-6	NA	TGTGCCTGGAGTGACAGGGGTTCCTCACCCCTCCACTTT	CAWSDRGSSPLHF
TRBV19	NA	TRBJ1-5	NA	TGTGCCAGTAGTATGGAGGGGTATGGCAATCAGCCCCAGCATTTT	CASSMEGYGNQPQHF
TRBV5-1	TRBD2	TRBJ2-2	NA	TGCGCCAGCAGCAGGACTAGTCTTGAGGCCGGGGAGCTGTTTTTT	CASSRTSLEAGELFF
TRBV21-1	NA	TRBJ1-3	NA	TGTGCCAGCAGCAATACGGTCAACTCTGGAAACACCATATATTTT	CASSNTVNSGNTIYF
TRBV5-6	NA	TRBJ1-2	NA	TGTGCCAGCAGCTTGTACGATACAGGGACCAACTATGGCTACACCTTC	CASSLYDTGTNYGYTF
TRBV3-1/TRBV3-2	TRBD1	TRBJ2-7	NA	TGTGCCAGCAGCCCCCGGGACAGTTCCTACGAGCAGTACTTC	CASSPRDSSYEQYF
TRBV9	TRBD1	TRBJ1-2	few	TGTGCCAGCAGCGTAGCGTCACCAGGGGGCGCCTATGGCTACACCTTC	CASSVASPGGAYGYTF
TRBV5-4	NA	TRBJ2-1	NA	TGTGCCAGCAGCTTGGCCAAGGCAGGTGTCTACTACAATGAGCAGTTCTTC	CASSLAKAGVYYNEQFF
TRBV18	TRBD1	TRBJ2-3	NA	TGTGCCAGCTCACCAGGGACAGGGACAGATACGCAGTATTTT	CASSPGTGTDTQYF
TRBV3-1/TRBV3-2	TRBD1	TRBJ2-7	NA	TGTGCCAGCAGTGAGACAGGGGGCACCTACGAGCAGTACTTC	CASSETGGTYEQYF
TRBV5-6	TRBD1	TRBJ1-3	NA	TGTGCCAGCAGCTTGGTGGCAGGGGGTTGGGGAAACACCATATATTTT	CASSLVAGGWGNTIYF
TRBV21-1	NA	TRBJ2-3	NA	TGTGCCAGCAGCAAAGTCCCGGGGGGGCCGAGCACAGATACGCAGTATTTT	CASSKVPGGPSTDTQYF
TRBV5-1	NA	TRBJ2-7	NA	TGCGCCAGCAGCTTGGGCCGACTCGAGCAGTACTTC	CASSLGRLEQYF
TRBV4-3	TRBD1	TRBJ2-5	few	TGCGCCAGCAGCCAAGAACACAGGGGGTATGAGACCCAGTACTTC	CASSQEHRGYETQYF
TRBV5-6	TRBD1	TRBJ1-6	NA	TGTGCCAGCAGCCGGTTTGAACAGGGGATTAATTCACCCCTCCACTTT	CASSRFEQGINSPLHF
TRBV6-5	NA	TRBJ2-3	NA	TGTGCCAGCACGTACTCGGCTGTGACAGATACGCAGTATTTT	CASTYSAVTDTQYF
TRBV24-1	NA	TRBJ2-3	NA	TGTGCCACCAGTGATTTGTTCAGGGGGGCCACAGATACGCAGTATTTT	CATSDLFRGATDTQYF
TRBV19	NA	TRBJ1-1	NA	TGTGCCAGTAGTAGAGGGCTAAGCTCTGAAGCTTTCTTT	CASSRGLSSEAFF
TRBV7-9	NA	TRBJ2-5	NA	TGTGCCAGCAGCTTAGTCCAGGAGACCCAGTACTTC	CASSLVQETQYF
TRBV21-1	NA	TRBJ1-6	NA	TGTGCCAGCAAGGGCCGGGACAGTCCAAATTCACCCCTCCACTTT	CASKGRDSPNSPLHF
TRBV19	TRBD1	TRBJ1-2	NA	TGTGCCAGTAGTTGGAAACAGGGGGTGAAAGGCTACACCTTC	CASSWKQGVKGYTF
TRBV30	TRBD1	TRBJ1-5	few	TGTGCCTGGAGTATCAGGGGGCAGGGTCAGCCCCAGCATTTT	CAWSIRGQGQPQHF
TRBV2	TRBD1	TRBJ1-6	NA	TGTGCCAGCAGTGAGGGACAGTATAATTCACCCCTCCACTTT	CASSEGQYNSPLHF
TRBV5-8	TRBD1	TRBJ2-7	NA	TGTGCCAGCAGTTTCCGGGACAGGGCTTACGAGCAGTACTTC	CASSFRDRAYEQYF
TRBV3-1/TRBV3-2	NA	TRBJ1-4	NA	TGTGCCAGCAGCCAAGACCCCAGGGATGTAAAACTGTTTTTT	CASSQDPRDVKLFF
TRBV28	NA	TRBJ1-1	NA	TGTGCCAGCAGCCTCAGGGGCAATCTTCCGGACCCTGAAGCTTTCTTT	CASSLRGNLPDPEAFF
TRBV18	NA	TRBJ2-5	NA	TGTGCCAGCTCACCACCTCAGGGGGAGACCCAGTACTTC	CASSPPQGETQYF
TRBV10-3	TRBD1	TRBJ1-2	few	TGTGCCAGCTACGTAGGGACAGGGATTCCCTATGGCTACACCTTC	CASYVGTGIPYGYTF
TRBV18	NA	TRBJ2-7	NA	TGTGCCAGCTCACCACAGAGAAACGAGCAGTACTTC	CASSPQRNEQYF
TRBV18	NA	TRBJ1-1	NA	TGTGCCAGCTCACCACCGTATCGGACCCAGGGCACTGAAGCTTTCTTT	CASSPPYRTQGTEAFF
TRBV29-1	NA	TRBJ2-1	NA	TGCAGCGTTCCGACGCAGGGAATGGCGTACAATGAGCAGTTCTTC	CSVPTQGMAYNEQFF
TRBV30	NA	TRBJ2-7	NA	TGTGCCTGGAGCCCACAAAGGCACAGGGCCCACGAGCAGTACTTC	CAWSPQRHRAHEQYF
TRBV3-1/TRBV3-2	TRBD1	TRBJ2-7	NA	TGTGCCAGCAGCCAGACAGGGGGCGAGCAGTACTTC	CASSQTGGEQYF
TRBV6-1	NA	TRBJ1-2	NA	TGTGCCAGCAGTGAAATCACAGGCTATGGCTACACCTTC	CASSEITGYGYTF
TRBV28	TRBD1	TRBJ1-5	NA	TGTGCCAGCAGTGACATTCCGGGACAGAAGAATATGATCCAGCCCCAGCATTTT	CASSDIPGQKNMIQPQHF
TRBV7-8	TRBD1	TRBJ1-5	NA	TGTGCCAGCAGCCCTGACAGGGATCAGCCCCAGCATTTT	CASSPDRDQPQHF
TRBV29-1	NA	TRBJ2-1	NA	TGCAGCGCCCGACAGATCACGGATGAGCAGTTCTTC	CSARQITDEQFF
TRBV5-5	NA	TRBJ2-1	NA	TGTGCCAGCAGCTTCCAGGGTGATGAGCAGTTCTTC	CASSFQGDEQFF